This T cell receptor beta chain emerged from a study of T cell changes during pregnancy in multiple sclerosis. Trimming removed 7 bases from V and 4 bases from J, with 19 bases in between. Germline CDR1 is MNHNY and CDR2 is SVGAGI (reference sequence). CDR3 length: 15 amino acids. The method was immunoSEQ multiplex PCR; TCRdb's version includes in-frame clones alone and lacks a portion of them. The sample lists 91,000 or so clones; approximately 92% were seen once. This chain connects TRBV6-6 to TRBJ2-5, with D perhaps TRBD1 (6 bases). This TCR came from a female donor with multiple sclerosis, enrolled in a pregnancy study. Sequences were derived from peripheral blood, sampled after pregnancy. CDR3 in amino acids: CASTPQGIRAETQYF. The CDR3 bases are TGTGCCAGCACCCCGCAGGGGATTAGGGCAGAGACCCAGTACTTC.